This T cell receptor (beta chain) came from a study of T cell responses to AZD1222 COVID-19 vaccine. Findings of the study overall: Repertoires were obtained solely post-peak T cell response.

Germline loops: CDR1 LNHDA, CDR2 SQIVND (reference sequence). This CDR3 has 15 amino acids. The V gene lost 3 bases and the J gene lost 6 bases, with 18 bases spanning the gap. Concerning this clone: What it binds is unknown.

Using immunoSEQ multiplex PCR, the repertoire was profiled, and TCRdb retains in-frame clones only, with some absent. This table has approximately 150,000 clones, less than 95% appearing once. V usage is TRBV19 and J usage is TRBJ2-7; D might be TRBD1 (6 bases). This sequence was found in an adult who received the AZD1222 COVID-19 vaccine. This specimen consisted of peripheral blood, obtained 28 days after the second AZD1222 dose. The DNA for the CDR3 is TGTGCCAGTAGTATTATCCAGGGGACACTTAGCGAGCAGTACTTC. Translated, it gives CASSIIQGTLSEQYF.